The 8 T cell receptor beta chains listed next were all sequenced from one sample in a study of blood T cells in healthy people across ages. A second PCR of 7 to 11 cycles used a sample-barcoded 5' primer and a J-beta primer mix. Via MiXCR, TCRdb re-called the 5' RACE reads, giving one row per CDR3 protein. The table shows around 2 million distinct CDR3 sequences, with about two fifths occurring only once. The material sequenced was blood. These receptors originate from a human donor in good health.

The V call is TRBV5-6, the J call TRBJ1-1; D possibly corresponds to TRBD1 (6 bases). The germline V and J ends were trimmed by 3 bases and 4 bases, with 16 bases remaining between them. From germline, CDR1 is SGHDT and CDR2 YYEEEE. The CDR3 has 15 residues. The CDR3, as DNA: TGTGCCAGCAGCTCCTCGGGAAGGGGGGGCACTGAAGCTTTCTTT. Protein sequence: CASSSSGRGGTEAFF.

CDR3: CASMQVGPYNEQFF. In DNA form, the CDR3 reads TGTGCCAGCATGCAGGTTGGGCCTTACAATGAGCAGTTCTTC. The chain combines TRBV25-1 with TRBJ2-1; D remains unclear. V was clipped by 7 bases and J by 4 bases, with 14 bases between them. The germline gives CDR1 MGHDK, CDR2 SYGVNS. This CDR3 spans 14 amino acids.

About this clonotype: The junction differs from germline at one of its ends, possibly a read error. The CDR3 sequence: CANSQEGQITQQYF. The CDR3 region has the DNA TGTGCCAACAGCCAAGAGGGACAGATCACACAGCAGTACTTC. The gene calls are TRBV14 and TRBJ2-7; 7 nucleotides line up with TRBD1. This CDR3 contains 14 residues. CDR1 is SGHDN, CDR2 FVKESK, per germline.

CDR3: CASSVDARSSYEQYF. In nucleotides, the CDR3 is TGTGCCAGCAGCGTTGATGCGAGGAGCTCCTACGAGCAGTACTTC. The chain carries TRBV9 and TRBJ2-7; D gene unclear. V lost 2 bases and J 0 bases, leaving 12 bases between the germline ends. The germline CDR1 and CDR2 sequences are SGDLS and YYNGEE. This CDR3 region has 15 residues.

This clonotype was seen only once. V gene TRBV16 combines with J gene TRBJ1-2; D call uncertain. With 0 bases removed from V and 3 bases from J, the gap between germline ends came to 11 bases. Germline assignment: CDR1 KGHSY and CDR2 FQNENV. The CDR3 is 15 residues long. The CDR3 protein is CASSQSGYRDYGYTF. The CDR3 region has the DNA TGTGCCAGCAGCCAATCGGGGTACAGAGACTATGGCTACACCTTC.

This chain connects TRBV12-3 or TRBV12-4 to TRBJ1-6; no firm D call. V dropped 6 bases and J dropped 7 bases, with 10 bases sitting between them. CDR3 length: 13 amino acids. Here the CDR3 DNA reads TGTGCCAGCAGGGCCGTAGGCAATTCACCCCTCCACTTT. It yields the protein CASRAVGNSPLHF.

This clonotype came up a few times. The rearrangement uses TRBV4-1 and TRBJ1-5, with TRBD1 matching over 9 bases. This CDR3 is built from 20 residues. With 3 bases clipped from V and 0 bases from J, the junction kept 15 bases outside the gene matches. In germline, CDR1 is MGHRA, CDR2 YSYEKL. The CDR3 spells CASSQEYRGRASRSNQPQHF. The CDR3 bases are TGCGCCAGCAGCCAGGAATACAGGGGGCGAGCCTCCCGTAGCAATCAGCCCCAGCATTTT.

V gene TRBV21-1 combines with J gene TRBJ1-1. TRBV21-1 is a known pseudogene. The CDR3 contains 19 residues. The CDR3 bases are TGTGCCAGCAGCAAAGAAGGGCCACTCTGTGGGAAGAGGAACACTGAAGCTTTCTTT. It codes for CASSKEGPLCGKRNTEAFF.